This TCR beta chain is drawn from a study of PD-1 blockade in classical Hodgkin lymphoma. Notes on the study in general: Patients with an early start, nivolumab under 1 year after ASCT, were excluded. It was among complete responders that baseline diversity resembled that of newly diagnosed patients. Nothing has yet pinned down what causes the repertoire differences, possibly disease activity or prior therapy. There was a significant rise in CD4+ TCR diversity by C4D1, with no such rise for CD8+.

Unmatched junction bases numbered 8, after V lost 1 base and J lost 4 bases. Looked up from germline, CDR1 is SGHTS and CDR2 is YDEGEE. The CDR3 runs 16 residues. The protocol was immunoSEQ multiplex PCR, while the TCRdb copy is restricted to in-frame clones and leaves out a portion. The table includes about 46,000 clones, around 80% detected once. Patients all relapsed after autologous stem cell transplantation, and there was variation in brentuximab vedotin exposure. About this clone: The antigen is undetermined.

The sequence came from a human donor with classical Hodgkin lymphoma. The rearrangement joins TRBV5-8 to TRBJ2-3; TRBD2 matches at 8 bases. The sequencing here drew on peripheral blood mononuclear cells (PBMCs), taken before the second cycle of nivolumab. The CDR3 DNA follows: TGTGCCAGCAGCTTGACGAGCGGGAGTGGGGCAGATACGCAGTATTTT. Amino acid sequence: CASSLTSGSGADTQYF.